This TCR beta chain was retrieved from a study of blood T cell repertoires in COVID-19. CDR1 and CDR2 (germline): SEHNR, FQNEAQ (reference sequence). The CDR3 totals 16 residues. The V and J ends lost 3 bases and 1 base respectively, with 15 bases between them. Assay: immunoSEQ multiplex PCR; the TCRdb copy retains only in-frame clones and omits some. The data contain 90,000 to 150,000 clones, over 75% of them singletons. The sequenced sample consisted of peripheral blood. The sequence came from a man of 80 years or more with acute or convalescent COVID-19. V is TRBV7-9 and J is TRBJ1-1; TRBD1 is a possible D gene (6 bases). The CDR3 bases are TGTGCCAGCAGCTTGTCCGGAGGGGGGGCGAACACTGAAGCTTTCTTT. Translating gives CASSLSGGGANTEAFF.